This TCR beta chain was obtained from a study of monozygotic twins with inflammatory bowel disease (dated by TCRdb to about 2019). Background on the whole study: The full study comprised around 28 monozygotic twin pairs: nine German pairs (four IBD-concordant, five IBD-discordant) and 19 IBD-discordant Danish pairs. The search for disease-associated traits relied mainly on comparing IBD patients with their genetically identical healthy co-twins within discordant pairs. Each individual had, on average, about 151 000 unique TCRalpha sequences and 181 000 unique TCRbeta sequences available for analysis. The paper's findings and limits, for the study overall: Different T cell subtypes could not be distinguished in the analysis. No single strong signal or clonotype linked to IBD turned up in the results, so the idea that one exists was not supported. Repertoire similarity did not differ between concordant and discordant twins, possibly due to limited statistical power. Measured by the inverse Simpson index, TCRbeta repertoire diversity was lower in IBD patients than in their healthy co-twins. Compared with healthy twins, IBD patients had fewer clonotypes in common with other individuals, a difference most pronounced in patients showing signs of disease activity. Background noise and inter-individual variability may have been introduced into the repertoires by the differing immunosuppressive treatments among patients.

The library was obtained by 5' RACE. Preparation of each TCR library used approximately 3,700 ng of total RNA. cDNA was synthesized with SMARTScribe reverse transcriptase in eight separate reactions per sample. During cDNA synthesis, unique molecular identifiers containing a 6-nucleotide sample barcode were introduced by template switching. TCRalpha and TCRbeta cDNA was amplified in two nested PCRs of about 16 and 10 cycles, and bead purification was carried out after each PCR. Before amplification, the cDNA was treated with uracil DNA-glycosylase and purified using the QIAquick PCR purification kit. The second PCR added Illumina TruSeq-compatible adapters along with sample-specific barcodes. TapeStation and Qubit were used to check library quality and concentration, and 4 to 6.5 ng of each library went into the pool. Sequencing of pooled libraries was carried out on an Illumina HiSeq2500 single-index Rapid Run using 2 x 100 bp reads and custom sequencing primers. As for the original processing: MiGEC version 1.2.6 was used for UMI-based consensus assembly, which corrected PCR and sequencing errors. MiXCR version 2.1.1 handled V(D)J alignment, clonotype assembly and CDR3 extraction. To normalise gene usage, clonotype sharing and MAIT/NKT TCR abundance, the analysis used the top 1000, 10 000 and 20 000 clonotypes per sample. After downsampling to 27 000 UMIs, diversity was calculated as the inverse Simpson index using the vegan R package. Paired Mann-Whitney U tests on discordant twin pairs were used, with Benjamini-Hochberg multiple-testing correction. Based on TCRdb reprocessing of the reads, there is one entry per CDR3 protein sequence, and DNA is missing. The V and J calls and clone size are TCRdb's, not the authors'. The table for this sample records fewer than 350,000 distinct CDR3 sequences. The ten most abundant clones make up roughly 2% of the sample.

For this clonotype: What this receptor recognizes is not known.

From each donor, a roughly 2.3 ml peripheral blood sample was drawn into PAXgene tubes and stored at -80 degrees C. Without T cell sorting, total RNA was isolated from whole blood using the PAXgene blood miRNA kit on an automated QIAcube. Deep TCRalpha and TCRbeta repertoire profiling with unique molecular barcoding was performed on peripheral blood of monozygotic twin pairs concordant or discordant for inflammatory bowel disease. Smoking habits were recorded for all twin pairs, and each individual was classified as a current, former or never smoker. CDR1 and CDR2 are drawn from the germline V gene: SGDLS, YYNGEE. The CDR3 holds 15 amino acids from the cysteine to the phenylalanine. Only the protein sequence is given.

The sequenced sample consisted of blood. The TCR originated in a human donor with ulcerative colitis or Crohn's disease, or a healthy co-twin of an affected twin (not recorded which). The chain links TRBV9 with TRBJ1-1; TCRdb reports TRBD1, a call that lacks DNA to check it against. The CDR3 has the sequence CASRHSKGLNTEAFF.